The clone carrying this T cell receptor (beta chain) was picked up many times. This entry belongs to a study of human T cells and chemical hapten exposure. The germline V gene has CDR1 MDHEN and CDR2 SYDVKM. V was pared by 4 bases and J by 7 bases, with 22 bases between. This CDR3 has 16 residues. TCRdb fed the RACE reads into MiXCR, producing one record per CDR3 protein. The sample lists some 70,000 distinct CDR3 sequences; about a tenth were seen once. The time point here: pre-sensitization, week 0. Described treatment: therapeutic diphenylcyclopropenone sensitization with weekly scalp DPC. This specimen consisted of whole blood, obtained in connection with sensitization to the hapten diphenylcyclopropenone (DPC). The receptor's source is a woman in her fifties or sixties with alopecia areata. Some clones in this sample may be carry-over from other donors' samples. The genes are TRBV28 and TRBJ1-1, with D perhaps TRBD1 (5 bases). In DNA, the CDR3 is TGTGCCAGCAGTTCCCCCAGAGGGACCCTGAGGGGTGAAGCTTTCTTT. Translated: CASSSPRGTLRGEAFF.